The 20 T cell receptor beta chains given below trace back to one sample, sequenced in a study of beta chain features in type 1 diabetes. Every bit of the isolated RNA underwent reverse transcription, so sequencing read expressed TCRB transcripts. The repertoire was sequenced with immunoSEQ multiplex PCR; TCRdb's copy has only in-frame clones and lacks some. The sample has fewer than 400,000 clones; around 7.6% are singletons. Specimen: central memory CD4+ T cells from blood. The receptors originated from a woman younger than 30 in good health.

This rearrangement joins TRBV7-2 to TRBJ2-5; possible D gene TRBD2, 6 bases. The CDR3 extends over 14 amino acids. From germline, CDR1 is SGHTA and CDR2 FQGNSA. V lost 1 base to trimming and J lost 5 bases, with 11 bases between them. CDR3 in DNA: TGTGCCAGCAGCTTAGGACTAGTTGGGGAGACCCAGTACTTC. It translates to CASSLGLVGETQYF.

V usage is TRBV5-5 and J usage is TRBJ1-4, with a possible D match to TRBD1 (6 bases). Germline V lookup: CDR1 SGHKS, CDR2 YYEKEE (reference sequence). This CDR3 region has 14 residues. V was cut by 4 bases and J by 8 bases, with 15 bases left in between. As DNA, the CDR3 is TGTGCCAGCAGCCTACAGACAGGATCGGAAAAACTGTTTTTT. Amino acids: CASSLQTGSEKLFF.

The sample holds one count of this clone. The genes are TRBV7-2 and TRBJ2-7; 12 positions agree with TRBD2. V gave up 0 bases and J gave up 7 bases; unmatched junction bases: 10. The CDR3 spans 17 residues. Germline CDR1 SGHTA, CDR2 FQGNSA. The CDR3 spells CASSLADLGLAGREQYF. As DNA, the CDR3 is TGTGCCAGCAGCTTAGCGGACCTGGGACTAGCGGGCCGGGAGCAGTACTTC.

The chain carries TRBV7-9 and TRBJ2-1; TRBD2 is a possible D gene (6 bases). Per germline, CDR1 SEHNR and CDR2 FQNEAQ (reference sequence). This CDR3 has 13 amino acids. Between the trimmed V and J ends, which lost 5 bases and 7 bases, there was a span of 12 bases. The CDR3 region has the DNA TGTGCCAGCAGCCTAGGCGGGACGAATGAGCAGTTCTTC. Translated: CASSLGGTNEQFF.

In this sample, this clone turned up a few times. The chain couples TRBV5-1 to TRBJ2-7, with 9 bases identical to TRBD1. Trimming took 4 bases from V and 5 from J; bases not matched to a gene: 7. The germline V gene encodes CDR1 SGHRS and CDR2 YFSETQ. The CDR3 has 14 residues. CDR3 residues: CASSLGTGTNEQYF. The CDR3 nucleotides read TGCGCCAGCAGCCTCGGGACAGGGACGAACGAGCAGTACTTC.

The chain employs TRBV5-1 and TRBJ2-3, with 8 bases fitting TRBD2. The CDR3 runs 13 residues. From germline, CDR1 is SGHRS and CDR2 YFSETQ. Losses at the gene ends were 6 bases for V and 3 bases for J; bases not matched to a gene: 3. CDR3 amino acids: CASTRGGTDTQYF. As DNA, the CDR3 is TGCGCCAGCACCCGGGGGGGTACAGATACGCAGTATTTT.

This rearrangement joins TRBV5-1 to TRBJ2-3; D is perhaps TRBD1 or TRBD2 (5 bases each). Trimming shortened V by 4 bases and J by 6 bases, and 15 bases separated the two germline ends. This CDR3 contains 14 residues. The V gene's germline CDR1 is SGHRS and CDR2 YFSETQ. This CDR3 reads CASSPGPQSDTQYF. CDR3 nucleotides: TGCGCCAGCAGCCCGGGACCGCAATCGGATACGCAGTATTTT.

This sequence joins TRBV2 and TRBJ2-3; the D is unclear. Trimming shortened V by 3 bases and J by 7 bases, and 11 bases separated the two germline ends. Per the germline V gene, CDR1 is SNHLY and CDR2 is FYNNEI. The CDR3 extends over 13 amino acids. This chain's CDR3 is CASSDRSDYTQYF. The DNA for the CDR3 is TGTGCCAGCAGTGATAGGAGCGACTATACGCAGTATTTT.

This clone was detected a few times. The junction shows a germline mismatch at one end, possibly a read error. The rearrangement links TRBV7-7 to TRBJ2-5, with D perhaps TRBD1 (6 bases). CDR3 length: 15 amino acids. Germline CDR1 SSHAT, CDR2 FNYEAQ (reference sequence). Here the CDR3 reads CASSPLQGLAETQYF. As DNA, the CDR3 is TGTGCTAGCAGCCCACTACAGGGTTTGGCGGAGACCCAGTACTTC.

The chain joins TRBV2 to TRBJ2-1; 10 nucleotides agree with TRBD2. Germline V CDR1 and CDR2: SNHLY, FYNNEI. V lost 6 bases and J lost 1; bases outside the gene matches: 3. The CDR3 extends over 15 amino acids. DNA for the CDR3: TGTGCCAGCAGCCGACTAGCGGGTTCCTACAATGAGCAGTTCTTC. It translates to CASSRLAGSYNEQFF.

The V call is TRBV7-2, the J call TRBJ2-1; D unclear. Trimming removed 5 bases from V and 6 bases from J, with 5 bases in between. The CDR3 runs to 11 residues. Germline CDR1 SGHTA, CDR2 FQGNSA. CDR3 protein: CASSPTNEQFF. CDR3 in DNA: TGTGCCAGCAGCCCAACCAATGAGCAGTTCTTC.

This clone was seen ten or more times. The chain is built from TRBV4-3 and TRBJ2-4, with a tentative D call TRBD2 (5 bases). V lost 1 base to trimming and J lost 3 bases, with 13 bases between them. The CDR3 is 16 residues long. Germline lookup yields CDR1 LGHNA and CDR2 YSLEER. The CDR3, as DNA: TGCGCCAGCAGCCAAGTTGGGCTAGCCGACAAAAACATTCAGTACTTC. Translation: CASSQVGLADKNIQYF.

Concerning this clone itself: The junction differs from germline at one of its ends, possibly a read error. J is TRBJ1-5 and V is TRBV19; D gene uncertain. This CDR3 is 13 amino acids long. CDR1 is LNHDA and CDR2 is SQIVND in the germline V gene (reference sequence). CDR3 sequence: CASSLERDQPQHF. The CDR3 DNA reads as TGTGCCAGTAGTTTAGAGAGGGATCAGCCCCAGCATTTT.

The chain combines TRBV6-5 with TRBJ2-1; 11 nucleotides match TRBD2. V shed 7 bases and J 7 bases; nucleotides not matched to a gene: 9. Germline V gene lookup returns CDR1 MNHEY and CDR2 SVGAGI. The length of the CDR3 is 15 residues. CDR3 loop: CASIPRLAGMNEQFF. The CDR3 coding sequence is TGTGCCAGCATCCCAAGACTAGCGGGAATGAATGAGCAGTTCTTC.

This chain uses TRBV15 with TRBJ2-5; 11 positions agree with TRBD2. The length of the CDR3 is 14 residues. The germline CDR1 and CDR2 sequences are LNHNV and YYDKDF (reference sequence). J gave up 4 bases and V 4 bases, and 2 bases lay outside the gene matches. The CDR3 here is CATSNGLAGETQYF. CDR3 sequence (DNA): TGTGCCACCAGCAATGGACTAGCGGGAGAGACCCAGTACTTC.

This rearrangement joins TRBV18 to TRBJ2-3; possible D gene TRBD2, 6 bases. Trimming removed 0 bases from V and 2 bases from J, with 12 bases in between. Germline CDR1 KGHSH, CDR2 LQKENI. The CDR3 has 16 residues. The CDR3 DNA reads TGTGCCAGCTCACCACCATACGGAGGGTTCACAGATACGCAGTATTTT. Residues: CASSPPYGGFTDTQYF.

The sample holds many counts of this clone. This chain uses TRBV11-1 with TRBJ2-4, with TRBD1 matching 8 bases. CDR3 length equals 14 residues. Trimming removed 5 bases from V and 7 bases from J; junction bases left unmatched: 7. The germline gives CDR1 SGHAT, CDR2 FQDESV (reference sequence). The CDR3 region is CASSPNQGANIQYF. CDR3 DNA: TGTGCCAGCAGCCCTAATCAGGGGGCGAACATTCAGTACTTC.

This clone has a handful of counts. The chain uses TRBV7-8 and TRBJ2-2; D is unclear. The V and J ends lost 5 bases and 7 bases respectively, with 14 bases between them. The germline gives CDR1 SGHVS, CDR2 FQNEAQ. The CDR3 covers 14 residues. The CDR3, as DNA: TGTGCCAGCAGCCTCATGCAGAGTGGCGGGGAGCTGTTTTTT. Encoded protein: CASSLMQSGGELFF.

A note on this clone: At one of its ends the junction is not consistent with the germline gene, which may arise from a read error. This chain connects TRBV10-3 to TRBJ1-2, with D uncertain. Germline V CDR1 and CDR2: ENHRY, SYGVKD. This CDR3 has 15 amino acids. The CDR3 sequence is CASSYDGLKAYGYTF. Here the CDR3 DNA reads TGTGCCAGCAGTTACGATGGGTTGAAAGCATATGGCTACACCTTC.

This clone was observed a few times. The V call is TRBV6-1, the J call TRBJ2-5, with 16 bases identical to TRBD2. CDR3 length equals 15 residues. V shed 5 bases, J shed 5 bases, and the junction held 2 bases outside the gene matches. The V gene's germline CDR1 is MNHNS and CDR2 SASEGT. This CDR3 is CASSPGLAGGETQYF. The DNA of the CDR3 is TGTGCCAGCAGTCCGGGACTAGCGGGAGGGGAGACCCAGTACTTC.